These 30 T cell receptor beta chains came from one sample sequenced in a study of blood T cells in healthy people across ages. A second about 7 to 11 cycle PCR used barcoded and J-beta primers. TCRdb used MiXCR to reprocess the 5' RACE reads, holding one entry per CDR3 protein. The table shows approximately 600,000 distinct CDR3 sequences, with roughly three fifths occurring only once. Sequences were obtained from blood. These receptors all stem from a man in his fifties or sixties in good health.

This clonotype showed up just a few times. CDR3 sequence reads: CASSFSQGLGELFF. The CDR3 DNA reads TGCGCCAGCAGCTTCTCACAGGGGCTCGGGGAGCTGTTTTTT. The chain couples TRBV5-1 to TRBJ2-2, with 7 bases aligning to TRBD1. The V segment lost 2 bases and the J segment 7 bases; nucleotides outside the gene matches: 5. The germline V gene encodes CDR1 SGHRS and CDR2 YFSETQ. The CDR3 spans 14 residues.

The chain joins TRBV20-1 to TRBJ2-5; D not certain. Trimming cost V 3 bases and J 2 bases, with 13 bases left between them. There are 14 residues in the CDR3. Looked up from germline, CDR1 is DFQATT and CDR2 is SNEGSKA (reference sequence). CDR3 coding DNA: TGCAGTGCTAGCAGCCACGGTGGGCAAGAGACCCAGTACTTC. Amino acid sequence: CSASSHGGQETQYF.

A few counts support this clonotype. The chain is built from TRBV29-1 and TRBJ2-1; 9 bases line up with TRBD1. Germline CDR1 SQVTM, CDR2 ANQGSEA. The CDR3 length is 14 residues. V dropped 6 bases and J dropped 2; count of bases not matched to a gene: 5. The CDR3 nucleotides read TGCAGCGTCAGGACAGGGGATACCTACAATGAGCAGTTCTTC. It yields the protein CSVRTGDTYNEQFF.

The chain links TRBV11-2 to TRBJ2-5, with TRBD2 identical over 7 bases. The CDR3 is made up of 11 amino acids. Trimming removed 3 bases from V and 9 bases from J; junction bases left unmatched: 1. The germline CDR1 and CDR2 sequences are SGHAT and FQNNGV. The CDR3 region has the DNA TGTGCCAGCAGCTTCCGGGAGGCCCAGTACTTC. Its translation: CASSFREAQYF.

This chain connects TRBV20-1 to TRBJ2-2; D possibly corresponds to TRBD2 (6 bases). Deletions cut 1 base from V and 0 bases from J, with 15 bases between. The CDR3 consists of 17 residues. Germline-derived CDR1 and CDR2 are DFQATT and SNEGSKA (reference sequence). The CDR3 is CSARGFAGNTNTGELFF. The CDR3 DNA sequence: TGCAGTGCTAGAGGGTTCGCGGGGAACACGAACACCGGGGAGCTGTTTTTT.

CDR3 in DNA: TGTGCCAGCAGATCCGACAGGTACCAAGAGACCCAGTACTTC. It is translated as CASRSDRYQETQYF. The chain links TRBV11-2 to TRBJ2-5; TRBD1 is a possible D gene (6 bases). This CDR3 region has 14 residues. Germline V gene lookup returns CDR1 SGHAT and CDR2 FQNNGV. V dropped 6 bases and J dropped 0 bases, with 11 bases sitting between them.

This clonotype appeared a few times. The rearrangement uses TRBV20-1 and TRBJ2-5; 10 nucleotides line up with TRBD1. Germline loops: CDR1 DFQATT, CDR2 SNEGSKA (reference sequence). With 2 bases clipped from V and 3 bases from J, the junction kept 6 bases outside the gene matches. This CDR3 region has 15 residues. CDR3 sequence reads: CSARQPGQGKETQYF. In DNA, the CDR3 is TGCAGTGCTAGACAACCGGGACAGGGGAAAGAGACCCAGTACTTC.

In regard to this clonotype: Given a much more abundant clone one base away, this may be a read error. This chain joins TRBV29-1 and TRBJ2-1, with D perhaps matching TRBD1 (6 bases). Germline CDR1 is SQVTM and CDR2 is ANQGSEA. Trimming removed 6 bases at V and 4 bases at J, with 13 bases between. This CDR3 has 13 residues. DNA of the CDR3: TGCAGCGTCGTCGGGACACTTTACAATGAGCAGTTCTTC. Translating gives CSVVGTLYNEQFF.

This clonotype was seen a few times. The chain combines TRBV10-3 with TRBJ2-7; TRBD1 matches at 7 bases. The CDR3 has 12 amino acids. With 7 bases clipped from V and 3 bases from J, the junction kept 3 bases outside the gene matches. Germline assignment: CDR1 ENHRY and CDR2 SYGVKD. The DNA for the CDR3 is TGTGCCATCAAGGGGGACAGCTACGAGCAGTACTTC. This gives the protein CAIKGDSYEQYF.

The gene calls are TRBV7-8 and TRBJ2-3; 7 bases are shared with TRBD1. The CDR3 extends over 15 amino acids. CDR1 SGHVS and CDR2 FQNEAQ come from the germline V gene. J lost 4 bases, V lost 5 bases, and 9 bases had no gene match. DNA for the CDR3: TGTGCCAGCAGCAATCCCGGACAGGTCGCAGATACGCAGTATTTT. Translating it yields CASSNPGQVADTQYF.

The chain has TRBV7-2 and TRBJ2-2; possibly TRBD1 or TRBD2 for D (7 bases each). V lost 2 bases and J 4 bases, leaving 14 bases between the germline ends. Germline V lookup: CDR1 SGHTA, CDR2 FQGNSA. CDR3 length equals 16 residues. The CDR3 region has the DNA TGTGCCAGCAGCTTAAACAGGGGCGGGAGCACCGGGGAGCTGTTTTTT. Its protein is CASSLNRGGSTGELFF. Variable domain in full (rest from reference TRBV7-2 and TRBJ2-2): GAGVSQSPSNKVTEKGKDVELRCDPISGHTALYWYRQSLGQGLEFLIYFQGNSAPDKSGLPSDRFSAERTGGSVSTLTIQRTQQEDSAVYLCASSLNRGGSTGELFFGEGSRLTVL.

This clonotype has more than one count but fewer than ten. The CDR3 here is CSARASGGSNEQFF. CDR3 in DNA: TGCAGTGCTAGGGCTAGCGGGGGGTCGAATGAGCAGTTCTTC. V gene TRBV20-1 combines with J gene TRBJ2-1; 11 nucleotides line up with TRBD2. V lost 3 bases to trimming and J lost 7 bases; unmatched junction nucleotides: 5. CDR1 DFQATT and CDR2 SNEGSKA come from the germline V gene (reference sequence). The CDR3 runs 14 residues.

The rearrangement uses TRBV20-1 and TRBJ2-7, with TRBD2 matching over 9 bases. The J call may be in error: the DNA end matches TRBJ2-5 better. This CDR3 contains 15 residues. CDR1 and CDR2 from the germline V gene are DFQATT and SNEGSKA (reference sequence). The DNA of the CDR3 is TGCAGTGCTAGGGCGGGGGGGCAGCAGAGAGAGACCCAGTACTTC. Protein: CSARAGGQQRETQYF.

CDR3 sequence reads: CASSWVGETQYF. CDR3 bases: TGCGCCAGCAGCTGGGTCGGAGAGACCCAGTACTTC. The chain uses TRBV5-1 and TRBJ2-5, with D unresolved. The length of the CDR3 is 12 residues. V was clipped by 3 bases and J by 4 bases, with 7 bases between them. In germline, CDR1 is SGHRS, CDR2 YFSETQ.

This clonotype came up a few times. V is TRBV16 and J is TRBJ2-1; D not certain. The CDR3 sequence is 14 residues long. Germline V gives CDR1 KGHSY, CDR2 FQNENV. Trimming pared 3 bases from V and 0 bases from J, leaving 6 bases between. The CDR3 reads CASSQGFSYNEQFF. The CDR3 DNA is TGTGCCAGCAGCCAGGGATTCTCCTACAATGAGCAGTTCTTC.

The chain has TRBV20-1 and TRBJ2-4; TRBD1 agrees at 9 bases. The J call may be in error: the DNA end matches TRBJ2-5 better. The V gene's germline CDR1 is DFQATT and CDR2 SNEGSKA (reference sequence). The CDR3 runs 15 residues. The CDR3, as DNA: TGCAGTGCTAGAGAGCAACAGGGGGCTGGAGGGACCCAGTACTTC. It codes for CSAREQQGAGGTQYF.

V is TRBV7-2 and J is TRBJ2-7; D perhaps matches TRBD2 (5 bases). V was cut by 1 base and J by 7 bases, with 11 bases left in between. CDR3 size: 13 residues. CDR1 is SGHTA and CDR2 is FQGNSA in the germline V gene. The CDR3 coding sequence is TGTGCCAGCAGCTTAGGGGGAGTGAGGGAGCAGTACTTC. It yields the protein CASSLGGVREQYF.

J is TRBJ1-5 and V is TRBV12-3 or TRBV12-4, with 7 bases identical to TRBD1. V lost 5 bases, J lost 3 bases, and 7 bases stayed unmatched. The CDR3 extends over 15 amino acids. CDR3 nucleotide sequence: TGTGCCAGCAGTCCCACCGGGACAGTCAATCAGCCCCAGCATTTT. Residues: CASSPTGTVNQPQHF.

This clonotype has ten or more counts. The chain uses TRBV7-8 and TRBJ1-1, with unresolved D. This CDR3 is 14 amino acids long. V was cut by 4 bases and J by 1 base, with 10 bases left in between. Germline loops: CDR1 SGHVS, CDR2 FQNEAQ. The CDR3 loop is CASSSGEGNTEAFF. Here the CDR3 DNA reads TGTGCCAGCAGCTCCGGTGAGGGGAACACTGAAGCTTTCTTT.

There are a few counts of this clonotype. The chain is built from TRBV25-1 and TRBJ2-4, with 9 bases aligning to TRBD1. V trimming: 4 bases; J trimming: 2 bases; junction bases outside the gene matches: 6. This CDR3 is 16 amino acids long. Germline loops: CDR1 MGHDK, CDR2 SYGVNS. The CDR3 sequence: CASSVGDRATKNIQYF. CDR3 coding DNA: TGTGCCAGCAGTGTAGGGGACAGGGCGACCAAAAACATTCAGTACTTC.

This clonotype was observed a few times. The chain links TRBV6-5 to TRBJ2-5; 7 nucleotides line up with TRBD2. The V and J ends lost 7 bases and 5 bases, in that order; junction bases with no gene match: 7. This CDR3 region has 13 residues. Germline CDR1 is MNHEY and CDR2 is SVGAGI. This CDR3 reads CASTPGGGETQYF. For the CDR3, the DNA is TGTGCCAGCACCCCGGGGGGTGGCGAGACCCAGTACTTC.

This clonotype occurred once. V usage is TRBV27 and J usage is TRBJ2-7, with D perhaps given as TRBD1 or TRBD2 (5 bases each). V was trimmed by 3 bases and J by 2 bases, leaving 11 bases between them. This CDR3 is 14 amino acids long. The germline V gene has CDR1 MNHEY and CDR2 SMNVEV (reference sequence). CDR3 protein: CASSLRGITYEQYF. CDR3 bases: TGTGCCAGCAGTTTGAGGGGTATTACCTACGAGCAGTACTTC.

This clonotype was counted between two and nine times. This chain links TRBV18 with TRBJ2-4; the D call may be TRBD1 or TRBD2 (5 bases each). The CDR3 extends over 15 amino acids. V was trimmed by 1 base and J by 5 bases, leaving 12 bases between them. Germline CDR1 reads KGHSH; CDR2 reads LQKENI. The CDR3 coding sequence is TGTGCCAGCTCACCACGAGACGGGACCCAAAACATTCAGTACTTC. It is translated as CASSPRDGTQNIQYF.

The chain links TRBV12-3 or TRBV12-4 to TRBJ1-5; 12 bases fit TRBD1. The V segment lost 3 bases and the J segment 9 bases; nucleotides outside the gene matches: 3. The CDR3 runs to 14 residues. CDR3 residues: CASSFRDRGLPQHF. DNA for the CDR3: TGTGCCAGCAGTTTCAGGGACAGGGGGCTGCCCCAGCATTTT.

The rearrangement joins TRBV4-1 to TRBJ1-1; no clear D. Germline CDR1 MGHRA, CDR2 YSYEKL. V was trimmed by 1 base and J by 6 bases, leaving 12 bases between them. This CDR3 comprises 14 residues. The CDR3 region has the DNA TGCGCCAGCAGCCAAGCGGGAGGGCGGGCTGAAGCTTTCTTT. Protein sequence: CASSQAGGRAEAFF.

The chain is built from TRBV7-9 and TRBJ1-1; no clear D gene. Germline lookup yields CDR1 SEHNR and CDR2 FQNEAQ (reference sequence). CDR3 length: 11 amino acids. Trimming took off 2 bases at V and 8 bases at J, with 6 bases between the two ends. This chain's CDR3 is CASSLITEAFF. For the CDR3, the DNA is TGTGCCAGCAGCTTAATCACCGAAGCTTTCTTT.

This clonotype was counted ten times or more. The rearrangement links TRBV5-1 to TRBJ2-7; 9 bases match TRBD1. The length of the CDR3 is 15 residues. Trimming took 5 bases from V and 0 from J; bases not matched to a gene: 6. Germline lookup yields CDR1 SGHRS and CDR2 YFSETQ. CDR3 bases: TGCGCCAGCAGTGCCGGGACAGGGTCCTCCTACGAGCAGTACTTC. Its translation is CASSAGTGSSYEQYF. The full variable domain, rest sourced from reference TRBV5-1 and TRBJ2-7, is KAGVTQTPRYLIKTRGQQVTLSCSPISGHRSVSWYQQTPGQGLQFLFEYFSETQRNKGNFPGRFSGRQFSNSRSEMNVSTLELGDSALYLCASSAGTGSSYEQYFGPGTRLTVT.

This clonotype was counted only a few times. The V call is TRBV28, the J call TRBJ2-5; a possible D gene is TRBD1 (6 bases). Germline values: CDR1 MDHEN, CDR2 SYDVKM. CDR3 size: 14 residues. Between the trimmed V and J ends, which lost 2 bases and 5 bases, there was a span of 12 bases. As DNA, the CDR3 is TGTGCCAGCAGTTTACAGGGGCCTCTGGAGACCCAGTACTTC. This translates into CASSLQGPLETQYF.

V and J are TRBV6-1 and TRBJ2-2; possibly TRBD2 for D (6 bases). V dropped 2 bases and J dropped 4 bases, with 11 bases sitting between them. CDR3 length: 15 residues. The germline gives CDR1 MNHNS, CDR2 SASEGT. The CDR3 protein is CASSEPAGRTGELFF. As DNA, the CDR3 is TGTGCCAGCAGTGAACCCGCGGGGCGCACCGGGGAGCTGTTTTTT.

This CDR3 reads CASSPRTSPDTQYF. The DNA of the CDR3 is TGTGCCAGCTCACCACGAACTAGCCCGGATACGCAGTATTTT. The chain combines TRBV18 with TRBJ2-3, with a possible D match to TRBD2 (6 bases). Germline CDR1 reads KGHSH; CDR2 reads LQKENI. The CDR3 contains 14 residues. The V end lost 1 base, the J end lost 6 bases, and 11 bases lay between the germline ends.